Following are 24 T cell receptor beta chains from one sample sequenced in a study of somatic mutations in cytotoxic T cells in rheumatoid arthritis. Measured with immunoSEQ multiplex PCR; TCRdb has only the in-frame clones, and not every one. The sample shows about 27,000 clones, roughly four fifths of them seen only once. The sample consisted of CD8+ T cells sorted from blood. These receptors came from a woman aged 18-35 years in good health.

The gene calls are TRBV9 and TRBJ2-3; perhaps TRBD2 as D (5 bases). Trimming pared 3 bases from V and 0 bases from J, leaving 11 bases between. The CDR3 totals 15 residues. Germline V CDR1 and CDR2: SGDLS, YYNGEE. The DNA for the CDR3 is TGTGCCAGCAGCGGTAGCGTTGCTAGCACAGATACGCAGTATTTT. Protein product: CASSGSVASTDTQYF.

The V call is TRBV2, the J call TRBJ2-2; maybe TRBD1 (6 bases). Looked up from germline, CDR1 is SNHLY and CDR2 is FYNNEI. V lost 3 bases and J 4 bases, leaving 15 bases between the germline ends. The CDR3 is 16 residues long. The CDR3 spells CASSEGQGTFTGELFF. CDR3 in DNA: TGTGCCAGCAGTGAGGGGCAGGGGACATTCACCGGGGAGCTGTTTTTT.

The CDR3 DNA sequence: TGTGCCAGCAGCCTAGGGTCGCAGGGGCCGGAGTACGAGCAGTACTTC. Translation gives CASSLGSQGPEYEQYF. J is TRBJ2-7 and V is TRBV7-9, with D tentatively TRBD1 (6 bases). Trimming removed 5 bases at V and 4 bases at J, with 21 bases between. The germline V gene encodes CDR1 SEHNR and CDR2 FQNEAQ (reference sequence). The CDR3 length is 16 residues.

CDR3 loop: CASSPDLYGYTF. In DNA form, the CDR3 reads TGTGCCAGCAGCCCAGACCTCTATGGCTACACCTTC. The chain carries TRBV9 and TRBJ1-2; D remains unclear. The CDR3 covers 12 residues. The germline CDR1 and CDR2 sequences are SGDLS and YYNGEE. Trimming took off 4 bases at V and 4 bases at J, with 8 bases between the two ends.

Here the CDR3 DNA reads TGTGCCAGCAGTTTGGACAGGAACTACGAGCAGTACTTC. It yields the protein CASSLDRNYEQYF. The chain joins TRBV27 to TRBJ2-7; 7 bases match TRBD1. This CDR3 is 13 amino acids long. V trimming: 3 bases; J trimming: 3 bases; junction bases outside the gene matches: 2. Per the germline V gene, CDR1 is MNHEY and CDR2 is SMNVEV (reference sequence).

The V call is TRBV28, the J call TRBJ2-1; possible D gene TRBD1, 5 bases. The CDR3 contains 14 residues. Trimming shortened V by 6 bases and J by 7 bases, and 16 bases separated the two germline ends. Per the germline V gene, CDR1 is MDHEN and CDR2 is SYDVKM. CDR3 DNA: TGTGCCAGCAGCCCCAGGGCCCTCGGGAATGAGCAGTTCTTC. This gives the protein CASSPRALGNEQFF. The full variable domain, its missing parts supplied by reference TRBV28 and TRBJ2-1, is DVKVTQSSRYLVKRTGEKVFLECVQDMDHENMFWYRQDPGLGLRLIYFSYDVKMKEKGDIPEGYSVSREKKERFSLILESASTNQTSMYLCASSPRALGNEQFFGPGTRLTVL.

This chain uses TRBV6-5 with TRBJ2-1; D not certain. With 0 bases removed from V and 2 bases from J, the gap between germline ends came to 11 bases. This CDR3 contains 16 residues. Germline CDR1 is MNHEY and CDR2 is SVGAGI. The chain's CDR3 is CASSYSRSATYNEQFF. Written as DNA, the CDR3 is TGTGCCAGCAGTTACTCGAGAAGCGCCACCTACAATGAGCAGTTCTTC.

This chain links TRBV7-9 with TRBJ2-3; D unclear. The CDR3 has 14 amino acids. The V gene's germline CDR1 is SEHNR and CDR2 FQNEAQ (reference sequence). Between the trimmed V and J ends, which lost 7 bases and 0 bases, there was a span of 11 bases. As DNA, the CDR3 is TGTGCCAGCACCGAAAGGGCTAGCACAGATACGCAGTATTTT. It is translated as CASTERASTDTQYF.

This clone has just one count. The chain carries TRBV7-9 and TRBJ2-1, with D possibly called TRBD1 or TRBD2 (5 bases each). Germline CDR1 SEHNR, CDR2 FQNEAQ (reference sequence). The CDR3 is made up of 13 amino acids. Trimming took 7 bases from V and 8 from J, leaving 15 bases between them. CDR3 residues: CASTGRLWDEQFF. The CDR3 nucleotides read TGTGCCAGCACGGGGCGCCTTTGGGATGAGCAGTTCTTC.

CDR3 residues: CASSQDAADRETQYF. CDR3 in DNA: TGCGCCAGCAGCCAAGACGCCGCAGACAGGGAGACCCAGTACTTC. The chain employs TRBV4-1 and TRBJ2-5, with a possible D match to TRBD1 (6 bases). V dropped 0 bases and J dropped 5 bases, with 13 bases sitting between them. Germline assignment: CDR1 MGHRA and CDR2 YSYEKL. The CDR3 contains 15 residues.

A word on this clone: An end of the junction differs from the germline gene, which may be a read error. The chain uses TRBV7-7 and TRBJ1-6; D unclear. Germline V gene sequence: CDR1 SSHAT, CDR2 FNYEAQ (reference sequence). The CDR3 covers 13 residues. CDR3 sequence: CASSLKLGSPLHF. The CDR3 DNA reads as TGTGCTAGCAGCTTAAAGCTGGGCTCACCCCTCCACTTT.

This clone was recorded once. The chain uses TRBV6-5 and TRBJ2-1, with 8 bases fitting TRBD2. This CDR3 has 13 amino acids. With V trimmed by 6 bases and J by 6 bases, 4 bases remained unmatched. The V gene's germline CDR1 is MNHEY and CDR2 SVGAGI. The CDR3 sequence is CASRSGSLNEQFF. The CDR3 DNA follows: TGTGCCAGCAGAAGCGGGAGCCTCAATGAGCAGTTCTTC.

The chain uses TRBV4-1 and TRBJ2-7; 9 bases are shared with TRBD2. The V gene end was trimmed by 4 bases and the J gene end by 5 bases; junction bases not matched to a gene: 12. Germline lookup yields CDR1 MGHRA and CDR2 YSYEKL. CDR3 size: 16 residues. CDR3 in DNA: TGCGCCAGCAGCCCCGGGGCTGCGGGGGGGCCCCACGAGCAGTACGTC. Encoded protein: CASSPGAAGGPHEQYV.

The V and J genes are TRBV27 and TRBJ2-1; 12 bases map to TRBD2. The CDR3 has 13 residues. The germline V gene has CDR1 MNHEY and CDR2 SMNVEV (reference sequence). The trim removed 6 bases at V and 10 bases at J, leaving 4 bases unmatched. The CDR3 sequence: CASRTSGGWEQFF. Here the CDR3 DNA reads TGTGCCAGCAGGACTAGCGGGGGCTGGGAGCAGTTCTTC.

V gene TRBV27 combines with J gene TRBJ2-2, with D possibly matching TRBD2 (6 bases). Germline CDR1 is MNHEY and CDR2 is SMNVEV (reference sequence). The CDR3 contains 15 residues. V was pared by 2 bases and J by 5 bases, with 12 bases between. CDR3 DNA sequence: TGTGCCAGCAGTTTAATCGGAGGGCAAACCGGGGAGCTGTTTTTT. Translated: CASSLIGGQTGELFF.

The chain has TRBV2 and TRBJ2-7; 9 bases agree with TRBD1. The V gene end was trimmed by 7 bases and the J gene end by 0 bases; junction bases not matched to a gene: 4. This CDR3 region has 14 residues. Germline assignment: CDR1 SNHLY and CDR2 FYNNEI. This chain's CDR3 is CASNKGQGSYEQYV. CDR3 sequence (DNA): TGTGCCAGCAATAAGGGACAGGGCTCCTACGAGCAGTACGTC.

The chain is built from TRBV28 and TRBJ2-7, with TRBD2 as a possible D gene (7 bases). This CDR3 spans 12 amino acids. CDR1 is MDHEN and CDR2 is SYDVKM in the germline V gene. V lost 5 bases and J 11 bases, leaving 16 bases between the germline ends. This CDR3 reads CASSPLGRGEYF. CDR3 in DNA: TGTGCCAGCAGTCCTCTGGGGAGGGGGGAGTACTTC.

The chain couples TRBV7-9 to TRBJ2-5; no definite D call. V was trimmed by 1 base and J by 5 bases, leaving 11 bases between them. Germline V gene lookup returns CDR1 SEHNR and CDR2 FQNEAQ (reference sequence). The CDR3 runs to 14 residues. This chain's CDR3 is CASSLGQDMETQYF. The CDR3 coding sequence is TGTGCCAGCAGCTTAGGCCAGGATATGGAGACCCAGTACTTC.

This clone has only a few counts. This chain connects TRBV2 to TRBJ2-3, with TRBD2 as a possible D gene (6 bases). The V end was cut by 5 bases, the J end by 2 bases, with 11 bases between. Germline CDR1 SNHLY, CDR2 FYNNEI. CDR3 length: 14 amino acids. CDR3 region: CASSYRDFTDTQYF. CDR3 sequence (DNA): TGTGCCAGCAGTTACCGGGACTTCACAGATACGCAGTATTTT.

The J gene is TRBJ2-1, the V gene TRBV9, with D possibly being TRBD2 (7 bases). The CDR3 consists of 15 residues. Trimming took 4 bases from V and 7 from J, leaving 18 bases between them. The germline CDR1 and CDR2 sequences are SGDLS and YYNGEE. CDR3 loop: CASSPPGGAANEQFF. DNA for the CDR3: TGTGCCAGCAGCCCCCCGGGGGGCGCGGCGAATGAGCAGTTCTTC.

There are a few counts of this clone. This rearrangement joins TRBV7-9 to TRBJ2-1; 7 bases match TRBD1. V was clipped by 3 bases and J by 2 bases; unmatched bases: 4. The germline V gene encodes CDR1 SEHNR and CDR2 FQNEAQ (reference sequence). The CDR3 has 15 residues. In nucleotides, the CDR3 is TGTGCCAGCAGCTTTTTACAGGGGCCCTACAATGAGCAGTTCTTC. Its protein product is CASSFLQGPYNEQFF.

This rearrangement joins TRBV7-8 to TRBJ1-2; D call uncertain. This CDR3 comprises 16 residues. V was trimmed by 7 bases and J by 6 bases, leaving 24 bases between them. The germline V gene has CDR1 SGHVS and CDR2 FQNEAQ. The CDR3 DNA is TGTGCCAGCACCGCTCAGCCCCTTCTAGCCTTCGATGGCTACACCTTC. Amino acid sequence: CASTAQPLLAFDGYTF. Filled out from reference TRBV7-8 and TRBJ1-2, the complete variable domain reads GAGVSQSPRYKVAKRGQDVALRCDPISGHVSLFWYQQALGQGPEFLTYFQNEAQLDKSGLPSDRFFAERPEGSVSTLKIQRTQQEDSAVYLCASTAQPLLAFDGYTFGSGTRLTVV.

The rearrangement links TRBV27 to TRBJ2-2; D is undetermined. This CDR3 spans 14 amino acids. Per germline, CDR1 MNHEY and CDR2 SMNVEV (reference sequence). V lost 1 base, J lost 1 base, and 4 bases lay in between. The DNA of the CDR3 is TGTGCCAGCAGTTTATATGTGAACACCGGGGAGCTGTTTTTT. Encoded protein: CASSLYVNTGELFF.

The chain employs TRBV30 and TRBJ2-1, with 8 bases that match TRBD1. CDR1 is GTSNPN, CDR2 SVGIG, per germline (reference sequence). V lost 3 bases to trimming and J lost 6 bases; unmatched junction nucleotides: 4. The CDR3 sequence is 13 residues long. In DNA form, the CDR3 reads TGTGCCTGGAGCCAGGACAGGGTCAATGAGCAGTTCTTC. It specifies CAWSQDRVNEQFF.